Listed here are 27 T cell receptor beta chains from one sample, sequenced in a study of shared clonotypes between healthy human individuals (dated by TCRdb to about 2020). The protocol used for the library was the immunoSEQ multiplex PCR assay. TCRdb re-hosts the immuneACCESS table, in-frame sequences only. Its copies lack some clones; in the studies checked, an unresolved V gene accounts for under half of them, and the cause for the rest is not known. This sample comprises millions of clones, around 95% of them detected only once. The top ten constitute 0.13% of the sample. Sequenced material: naive CD4+ T cells sorted from blood. The sample's cell subset or site, from its label and the paper: CD45RA+ positively selected. All receptors come from a man aged 18 to 29 in good health.

The V gene is TRBV5-6, the J gene TRBJ1-5; D is perhaps TRBD1 (6 bases). The V gene's germline CDR1 is SGHDT and CDR2 YYEEEE. This CDR3 is 13 amino acids long. Trimming removed 5 bases from V and 7 bases from J, with 13 bases in between. In DNA, the CDR3 is TGTGCCAGCAGTACTACAGGGATCCAGCCCCAGCATTTT. It encodes CASSTTGIQPQHF.

The table lists this clone with a count of one. The chain is built from TRBV5-6 and TRBJ1-2; 9 bases are shared with TRBD1. Germline values: CDR1 SGHDT, CDR2 YYEEEE. The CDR3 spans 16 residues. Germline trimming cut 0 bases from V and 5 bases from J; bases unmatched to any gene: 8. The CDR3 region has the DNA TGTGCCAGCAGCTTGGGGGACAGGGAGGGAGGATATGGCTACACCTTC. As protein: CASSLGDREGGYGYTF. The entire variable domain, with the rest obtained from reference TRBV5-6 and TRBJ1-2, is as follows: DAGVTQSPTHLIKTRGQQVTLRCSPKSGHDTVSWYQQALGQGPQFIFQYYEEEERQRGNFPDRFSGHQFPNYSSELNVNALLLGDSALYLCASSLGDREGGYGYTFGSGTRLTVV.

This clone was recorded a few times. This chain joins TRBV5-5 and TRBJ2-7, with D perhaps matching TRBD1 (5 bases). V was clipped by 4 bases and J by 0 bases, with 14 bases between them. CDR3 length: 15 residues. Germline V gives CDR1 SGHKS, CDR2 YYEKEE (reference sequence). The CDR3 bases are TGTGCCAGCAGCCTATTGGGGCTGAGCTCCTACGAGCAGTACTTC. Translated, it gives CASSLLGLSSYEQYF.

The table lists this clone with a count of one. This may arise from a read error, as a much more abundant clone is one base away. Other DNA sequences in the sample encode the same CDR3. The chain has TRBV5-1 and TRBJ2-2; D call uncertain. The V gene lost 5 bases and the J gene lost 1 base, with 3 bases spanning the gap. This CDR3 has 12 amino acids. Germline CDR1 is SGHRS and CDR2 is YFSETQ. The CDR3 DNA is TGCGCCAGCAGTTTGAACACCGGGGAGCTGTTTTTT. Amino acid sequence: CASSLNTGELFF.

The V call is TRBV23-1, the J call TRBJ2-6; D ambiguous. TRBV23-1 is classed as an ORF, of uncertain function. CDR3 length equals 17 residues. The ends were cut back, 0 bases at V and 4 bases at J, with 13 bases in the middle. As DNA, the CDR3 is TGCGCCAGCAGTCAATCCCCTGACGAGGACGGGGCCAACGTCCTGACTTTC. Translation: CASSQSPDEDGANVLTF.

The gene calls are TRBV7-9 and TRBJ1-4, with D perhaps matching TRBD1 (6 bases). Trimming removed 6 bases from V and 0 bases from J, with 20 bases in between. This CDR3 has 18 amino acids. Germline CDR1 reads SEHNR; CDR2 reads FQNEAQ (reference sequence). The CDR3 DNA reads as TGTGCCAGCAGTTTCACCACGACAGGAGCCGCAACTAATGAAAAACTGTTTTTT. It translates to CASSFTTTGAATNEKLFF.

In this sample, this clone turned up once. This chain connects TRBV5-4 to TRBJ2-4; the match to TRBD1 covers 11 bases. The CDR3 covers 16 residues. The germline CDR1 and CDR2 sequences are SGHNT and YYREEE (reference sequence). J lost 1 base, V lost 4 bases, and 4 bases had no gene match. The CDR3 bases are TGTGCCAGCAGCCTAGGACAGGGGGCGGCCAAAAACATTCAGTACTTC. It encodes CASSLGQGAAKNIQYF. Looking up the rest from reference TRBV5-4 and TRBJ2-4 gives the full variable domain: ETGVTQSPTHLIKTRGQQVTLRCSSQSGHNTVSWYQQALGQGPQFIFQYYREEENGRGNFPPRFSGLQFPNYSSELNVNALELDDSALYLCASSLGQGAAKNIQYFGAGTRLSVL.

The CDR3 DNA is TGTGCCAGCAGCTTGACAGGGTTGGCAACTAATGAAAAACTGTTTTTT. Its translation is CASSLTGLATNEKLFF. This rearrangement joins TRBV7-9 to TRBJ1-4, with 7 bases matching TRBD1. The CDR3 extends over 16 amino acids. V shed 3 bases, J shed 0 bases, and the junction held 4 bases outside the gene matches. The germline CDR1 and CDR2 sequences are SEHNR and FQNEAQ (reference sequence). Full variable domain (rest looked up from reference TRBV7-9 and TRBJ1-4): DTGVSQNPRHKITKRGQNVTFRCDPISEHNRLYWYRQTLGQGPEFLTYFQNEAQLEKSRLLSDRFSAERPKGSFSTLEIQRTEQGDSAMYLCASSLTGLATNEKLFFGSGTQLSVL.

The rearrangement links TRBV4-1 to TRBJ1-1; D possibly corresponds to TRBD1 (6 bases). Trimming shortened V by 1 base and J by 0 bases, and 15 bases separated the two germline ends. This CDR3 region has 17 residues. The germline gives CDR1 MGHRA, CDR2 YSYEKL. In DNA, the CDR3 is TGCGCCAGCAGCCAAGGGCAGCAGGGGATTATGAACACTGAAGCTTTCTTT. Amino acid sequence: CASSQGQQGIMNTEAFF.

This clone has just one count. The V call is TRBV6-5, the J call TRBJ1-1, with a possible D match to TRBD1 (5 bases). V was pared by 7 bases and J by 7 bases, with 13 bases between. The germline V gene encodes CDR1 MNHEY and CDR2 SVGAGI. The length of the CDR3 is 12 residues. The CDR3 sequence is CASTSPGYEAFF. CDR3 in DNA: TGTGCCAGCACCAGCCCAGGGTATGAAGCTTTCTTT.

The V and J genes are TRBV5-6 and TRBJ2-1, with D possibly TRBD2 on 5 matching bases. Germline CDR1 SGHDT, CDR2 YYEEEE. V dropped 3 bases and J dropped 2 bases, with 21 bases sitting between them. CDR3 size: 18 residues. The CDR3 reads CASSSLGLSSRTYNEQFF. CDR3 coding DNA: TGTGCCAGCAGCTCGCTCGGGCTGTCTAGCCGAACCTACAATGAGCAGTTCTTC.

This chain links TRBV19 with TRBJ1-5; 7 nucleotides agree with TRBD1. V lost 7 bases to trimming and J lost 1 base; unmatched junction nucleotides: 7. The CDR3 runs to 15 residues. The germline CDR1 and CDR2 sequences are LNHDA and SQIVND (reference sequence). The CDR3 reads CASTTQGKSNQPQHF. CDR3 nucleotides: TGTGCCAGTACCACACAGGGGAAAAGCAATCAGCCCCAGCATTTT.

The chain combines TRBV18 with TRBJ2-7, with 7 nucleotides matching TRBD2. V trimming: 4 bases; J trimming: 4 bases; junction bases outside the gene matches: 10. Germline CDR1 and CDR2: KGHSH and LQKENI. The CDR3 has 15 amino acids. CDR3 nucleotide sequence: TGTGCCAGCTCACAGATCTCCGGGACTACATACGAGCAGTACTTC. Translated: CASSQISGTTYEQYF.

This clone was counted between two and nine times. This rearrangement joins TRBV6-5 to TRBJ2-1; 11 bases are a match to TRBD2. This CDR3 contains 13 residues. The germline V gene encodes CDR1 MNHEY and CDR2 SVGAGI. Trimming removed 10 bases from V and 5 bases from J; junction bases left unmatched: 4. The CDR3 spells CANGTSGDNEQFF. The CDR3, as DNA: TGTGCCAATGGGACTAGCGGAGACAATGAGCAGTTCTTC.

This sequence joins TRBV7-2 and TRBJ1-5; TRBD1 agrees at 8 bases. With 5 bases clipped from V and 6 bases from J, the junction kept 12 bases outside the gene matches. CDR1 and CDR2 from the germline V gene are SGHTA and FQGNSA. This CDR3 has 16 residues. DNA of the CDR3: TGTGCCAGCAGCCCCCCCCCAGGGGGCCCTAGTCAGCCCCAGCATTTT. This encodes CASSPPPGGPSQPQHF.

In its sample, this clone was seen once. The chain has TRBV5-1 and TRBJ2-2; 14 nucleotides line up with TRBD2. This CDR3 has 15 amino acids. Germline CDR1 reads SGHRS; CDR2 reads YFSETQ. J lost 8 bases, V lost 6 bases, and 6 bases had no gene match. The CDR3 DNA follows: TGCGCCAGCAAAGGGACTAGCGGGAGCATAGGGGAGCTGTTTTTT. Residues: CASKGTSGSIGELFF.

The chain links TRBV5-1 to TRBJ1-1; no clear D. The CDR3 runs 13 residues. The germline gives CDR1 SGHRS, CDR2 YFSETQ. V was shortened by 7 bases and J by 2 bases, with 12 bases between the two germline ends. The CDR3 DNA follows: TGCGCCAGCCAGATAGGGTCCAACACTGAAGCTTTCTTT. This sequence encodes CASQIGSNTEAFF. The full variable domain, completed using reference TRBV5-1 and TRBJ1-1, is KAGVTQTPRYLIKTRGQQVTLSCSPISGHRSVSWYQQTPGQGLQFLFEYFSETQRNKGNFPGRFSGRQFSNSRSEMNVSTLELGDSALYLCASQIGSNTEAFFGQGTRLTVV.

The chain links TRBV21-1 to TRBJ2-7; the table's D call of TRBD2 was not tested on the DNA. TRBV21-1 is assigned pseudogene status. The CDR3 consists of 18 residues. CDR3: CASSPSQGTSGSRHEQYF. The CDR3 nucleotides read TGTGCCAGCAGTCCCTCCCAAGGGACTAGCGGGAGTCGTCACGAGCAGTACTTC.

V is TRBV19 and J is TRBJ1-1; 11 nucleotides align to TRBD1. The CDR3 is made up of 18 amino acids. Germline CDR1 is LNHDA and CDR2 is SQIVND (reference sequence). Trimming cost V 6 bases and J 7 bases; bases outside gene matches: 19. The CDR3 nucleotides read TGTGCCAGTAGACAACCCACGGGACAGGGGGTCCGGGTCGGTGAAGCTTTCTTT. This translates into CASRQPTGQGVRVGEAFF.

As regards this clone: At the DNA level, this CDR3 is encoded by other sequences in the same sample as well. V and J are TRBV28 and TRBJ1-2, with D uncertain. V lost 1 base, J lost 2 bases, and 5 bases lay in between. CDR1 and CDR2 from the germline V gene are MDHEN and SYDVKM. This CDR3 is 13 amino acids long. The CDR3 DNA reads as TGTGCCAGCAGTTTATCTGGCAACTATGGCTACACCTTC. As protein: CASSLSGNYGYTF.

This clone was observed a single time. The chain carries TRBV11-2 and TRBJ1-1; 9 nucleotides match TRBD1. Germline CDR1 and CDR2: SGHAT and FQNNGV. This CDR3 has 17 residues. Germline trimming cut 5 bases from V and 3 bases from J; bases unmatched to any gene: 13. CDR3 in DNA: TGTGCCAGCAGCCTAACCGGGACAGGGATCGGACACACTGAAGCTTTCTTT. Translation: CASSLTGTGIGHTEAFF.

This chain joins TRBV19 and TRBJ1-2, with 9 bases aligning to TRBD1. The V and J ends lost 9 bases and 4 bases, in that order; junction bases with no gene match: 12. This CDR3 is built from 15 residues. Looked up from germline, CDR1 is LNHDA and CDR2 is SQIVND (reference sequence). CDR3 in amino acids: CASRTGGTGTYGYTF. As DNA, the CDR3 is TGTGCCAGCCGGACAGGAGGGACAGGGACCTATGGCTACACCTTC. Complete variable domain (other parts from reference TRBV19 and TRBJ1-2): DGGITQSPKYLFRKEGQNVTLSCEQNLNHDAMYWYRQDPGQGLRLIYYSQIVNDFQKGDIAEGYSVSREKKESFPLTVTSAQKNPTAFYLCASRTGGTGTYGYTFGSGTRLTVV.

J is TRBJ1-2 and V is TRBV15, with unresolved D. The V gene's germline CDR1 is LNHNV and CDR2 YYDKDF (reference sequence). The CDR3 runs to 13 residues. Trimming stripped 1 base from V and 0 bases from J, with 3 bases between. CDR3 protein: CATSRGPNYGYTF. The CDR3 nucleotides read TGTGCCACCAGCAGAGGTCCTAACTATGGCTACACCTTC.

The V gene is TRBV5-1, the J gene TRBJ2-5, with TRBD1 matching over 7 bases. Per germline, CDR1 SGHRS and CDR2 YFSETQ. This CDR3 is built from 14 residues. V gave up 4 bases and J gave up 7 bases; unmatched junction bases: 10. The CDR3 region has the DNA TGCGCCAGCAGCGGAGAGGACAGGCTGGGGACCCAGTACTTC. As protein: CASSGEDRLGTQYF.

This clone was observed a single time. The J gene is TRBJ1-4, the V gene TRBV5-1; TRBD1 is a possible D gene (6 bases). Germline assignment: CDR1 SGHRS and CDR2 YFSETQ. CDR3 size: 15 residues. Trimming took off 4 bases at V and 2 bases at J, with 12 bases between the two ends. The DNA for the CDR3 is TGCGCCAGCAGCCGTCAAACAGGGACTAATGAAAAACTGTTTTTT. This encodes CASSRQTGTNEKLFF. The full variable domain, its missing parts supplied by reference TRBV5-1 and TRBJ1-4, is KAGVTQTPRYLIKTRGQQVTLSCSPISGHRSVSWYQQTPGQGLQFLFEYFSETQRNKGNFPGRFSGRQFSNSRSEMNVSTLELGDSALYLCASSRQTGTNEKLFFGSGTQLSVL.

This clone was counted a single time. A much larger clone sits a single nucleotide away, making a read error possible. Other DNA sequences within the sample encode an identical CDR3. The J gene is TRBJ1-1, the V gene TRBV2; D is perhaps TRBD1 (6 bases). The CDR3 runs 14 residues. CDR1 and CDR2 from the germline V gene are SNHLY and FYNNEI. V was pared by 2 bases and J by 0 bases, with 7 bases between. CDR3 in amino acids: CASSEQGMNTEAFF. In DNA form, the CDR3 reads TGTGCCAGCAGTGAACAGGGGATGAACACTGAAGCTTTCTTT.

The rearrangement uses TRBV4-3 and TRBJ2-7; 7 nucleotides agree with TRBD1. The CDR3 is made up of 16 amino acids. The germline V gene encodes CDR1 LGHNA and CDR2 YSLEER. V shed 0 bases, J shed 1 base, and the junction held 6 bases outside the gene matches. The CDR3 region has the DNA TGCGCCAGCAGCCAAGACCGGGACAGCCGATCCTACGAGCAGTACTTC. Its protein is CASSQDRDSRSYEQYF.